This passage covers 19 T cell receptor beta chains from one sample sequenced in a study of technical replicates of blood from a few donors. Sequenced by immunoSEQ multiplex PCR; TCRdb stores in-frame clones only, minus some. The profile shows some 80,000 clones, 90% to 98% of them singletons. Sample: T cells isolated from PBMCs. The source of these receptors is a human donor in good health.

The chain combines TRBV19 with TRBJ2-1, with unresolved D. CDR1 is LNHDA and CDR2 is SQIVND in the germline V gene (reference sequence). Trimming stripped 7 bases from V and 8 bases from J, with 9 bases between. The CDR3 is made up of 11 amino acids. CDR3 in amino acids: CASMAPYEQFF. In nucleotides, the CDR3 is TGTGCCAGTATGGCCCCGTATGAGCAGTTCTTC.

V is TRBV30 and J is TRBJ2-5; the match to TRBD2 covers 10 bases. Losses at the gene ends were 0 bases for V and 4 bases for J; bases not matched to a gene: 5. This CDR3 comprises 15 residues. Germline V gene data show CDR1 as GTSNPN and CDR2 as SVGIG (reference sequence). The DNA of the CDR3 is TGTGCCTGGAGTGTACAACTAGCGGGATCAGAGACCCAGTACTTC. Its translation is CAWSVQLAGSETQYF.

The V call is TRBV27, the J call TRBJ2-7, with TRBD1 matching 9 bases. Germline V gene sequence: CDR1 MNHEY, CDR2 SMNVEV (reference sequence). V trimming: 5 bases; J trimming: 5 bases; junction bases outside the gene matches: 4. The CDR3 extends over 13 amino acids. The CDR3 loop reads CASSGTGIDEQYF. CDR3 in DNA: TGTGCCAGCAGTGGGACAGGGATCGACGAGCAGTACTTC.

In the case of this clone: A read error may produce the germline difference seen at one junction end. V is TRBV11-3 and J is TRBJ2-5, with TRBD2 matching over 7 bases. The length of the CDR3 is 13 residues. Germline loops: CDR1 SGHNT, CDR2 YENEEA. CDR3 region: CASRNLAEEAQYF. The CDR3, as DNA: TGTGCCAGCAGGAACCTAGCGGAAGAGGCCCAGTACTTC.

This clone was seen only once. The CDR3 DNA reads as TGTGCCTGGAGTATGGACAGGGGCAGCAATCAGCCCCAGCATTTT. Encoded protein: CAWSMDRGSNQPQHF. The J gene is TRBJ1-5, the V gene TRBV30; 9 bases line up with TRBD1. The CDR3 consists of 15 residues. The J segment lost 1 base and the V segment lost 2 bases, leaving 3 bases of the junction unmatched. CDR1 GTSNPN and CDR2 SVGIG come from the germline V gene (reference sequence). Looking up the rest from reference TRBV30 and TRBJ1-5 gives the full variable domain: SQTIHQWPATLVQPVGSPLSLECTVEGTSNPNLYWYRQAAGRGLQLLFYSVGIGQISSEVPQNLSASRPQDRQFILSSKKLLLSDSGFYLCAWSMDRGSNQPQHFGDGTRLSIL.

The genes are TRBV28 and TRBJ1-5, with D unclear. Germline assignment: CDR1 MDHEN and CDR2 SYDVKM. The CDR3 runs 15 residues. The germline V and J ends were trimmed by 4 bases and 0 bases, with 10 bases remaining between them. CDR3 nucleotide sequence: TGTGCCAGCAGTTCGGACGGACTTAGCAATCAGCCCCAGCATTTT. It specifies CASSSDGLSNQPQHF.

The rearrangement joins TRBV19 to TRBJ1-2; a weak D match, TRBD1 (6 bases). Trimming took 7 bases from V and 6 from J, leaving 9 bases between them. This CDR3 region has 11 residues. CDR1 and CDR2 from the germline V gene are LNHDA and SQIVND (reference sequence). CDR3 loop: CASIKGDGYTF. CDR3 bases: TGTGCCAGTATTAAGGGGGATGGCTACACCTTC.

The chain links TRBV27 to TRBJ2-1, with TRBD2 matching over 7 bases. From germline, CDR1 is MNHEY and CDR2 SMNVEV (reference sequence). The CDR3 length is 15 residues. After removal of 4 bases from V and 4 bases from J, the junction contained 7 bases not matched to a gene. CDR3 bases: TGTGCCAGCAGTTCGACCCCGGGACTATACAATGAGCAGTTCTTC. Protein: CASSSTPGLYNEQFF.

CDR3 bases: TGCGCCAGCAGCCAAGAATTCCGGAGCAATGAGCAGTTCTTC. Protein: CASSQEFRSNEQFF. The V gene is TRBV4-1, the J gene TRBJ2-1; unclear D gene. The V and J ends lost 0 bases and 6 bases respectively, with 9 bases between them. Germline CDR1 and CDR2: MGHRA and YSYEKL. This CDR3 contains 14 residues.

CDR3 protein: CASSSTGELETQYF. The DNA of the CDR3 is TGTGCCAGCAGCTCGACAGGGGAGCTTGAGACCCAGTACTTC. The rearrangement links TRBV5-4 to TRBJ2-5; TRBD1 matches 8 bases. Germline trimming cut 3 bases from V and 5 bases from J; bases unmatched to any gene: 6. The length of the CDR3 is 14 residues. CDR1 and CDR2 (germline): SGHNT, YYREEE (reference sequence).

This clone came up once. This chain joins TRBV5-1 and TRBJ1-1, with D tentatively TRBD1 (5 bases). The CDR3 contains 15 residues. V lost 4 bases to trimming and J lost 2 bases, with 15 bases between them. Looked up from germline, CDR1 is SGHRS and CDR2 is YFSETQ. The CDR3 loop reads CASSMGVGGNTEAFF. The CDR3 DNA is TGCGCCAGCAGCATGGGAGTGGGGGGTAACACTGAAGCTTTCTTT.

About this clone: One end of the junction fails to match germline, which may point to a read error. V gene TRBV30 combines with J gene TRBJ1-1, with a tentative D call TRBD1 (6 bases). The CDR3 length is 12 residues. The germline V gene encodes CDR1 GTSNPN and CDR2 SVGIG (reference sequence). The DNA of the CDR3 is TGTGCCTGGAGTGTACACTTAGGGGGTGGGGTATTT. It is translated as CAWSVHLGGGVF.

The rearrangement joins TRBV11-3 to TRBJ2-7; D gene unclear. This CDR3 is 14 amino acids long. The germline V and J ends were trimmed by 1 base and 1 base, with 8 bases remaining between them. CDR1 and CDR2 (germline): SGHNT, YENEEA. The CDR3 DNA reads TGTGCCAGCAGCTTAGTGACTGAATCCTACGAGCAGTACTTC. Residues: CASSLVTESYEQYF.

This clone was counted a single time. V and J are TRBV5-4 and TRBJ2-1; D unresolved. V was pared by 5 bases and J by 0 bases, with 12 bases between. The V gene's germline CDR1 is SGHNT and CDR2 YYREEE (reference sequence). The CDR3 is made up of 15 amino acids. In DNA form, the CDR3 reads TGTGCCAGCAGATCTACCTCTAGCTCCTACAATGAGCAGTTCTTC. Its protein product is CASRSTSSSYNEQFF. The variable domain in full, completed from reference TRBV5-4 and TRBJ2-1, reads ETGVTQSPTHLIKTRGQQVTLRCSSQSGHNTVSWYQQALGQGPQFIFQYYREEENGRGNFPPRFSGLQFPNYSSELNVNALELDDSALYLCASRSTSSSYNEQFFGPGTRLTVL.

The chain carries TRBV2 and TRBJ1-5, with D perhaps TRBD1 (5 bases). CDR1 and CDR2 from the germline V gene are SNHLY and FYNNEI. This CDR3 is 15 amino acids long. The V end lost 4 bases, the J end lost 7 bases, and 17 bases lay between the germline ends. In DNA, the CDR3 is TGTGCCAGCAGTGTAAGGCCCTGGGGGGAGCAGCCCCAGCATTTT. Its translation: CASSVRPWGEQPQHF. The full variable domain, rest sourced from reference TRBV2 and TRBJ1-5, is EPEVTQTPSHQVTQMGQEVILRCVPISNHLYFYWYRQILGQKVEFLVSFYNNEISEKSEIFDDQFSVERPDGSNFTLKIRSTKLEDSAMYFCASSVRPWGEQPQHFGDGTRLSIL.

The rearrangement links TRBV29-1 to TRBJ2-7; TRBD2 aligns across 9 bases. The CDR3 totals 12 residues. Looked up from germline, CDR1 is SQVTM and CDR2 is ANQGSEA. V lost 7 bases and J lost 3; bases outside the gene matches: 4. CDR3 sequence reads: CSAGTSSYEQYF. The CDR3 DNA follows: TGCAGCGCCGGGACTAGCAGCTACGAGCAGTACTTC.

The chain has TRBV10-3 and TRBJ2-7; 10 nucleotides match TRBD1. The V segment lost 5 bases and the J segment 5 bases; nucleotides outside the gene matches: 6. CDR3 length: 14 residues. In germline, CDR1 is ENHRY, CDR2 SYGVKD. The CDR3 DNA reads TGTGCCATCAGTCCGGGACAGGGGTTCCACGAGCAGTACTTC. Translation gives CAISPGQGFHEQYF.

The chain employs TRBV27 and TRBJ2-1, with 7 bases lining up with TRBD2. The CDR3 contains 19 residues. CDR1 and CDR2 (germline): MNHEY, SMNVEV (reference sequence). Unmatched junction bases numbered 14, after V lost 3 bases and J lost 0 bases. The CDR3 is CASSFQRTRLAHSYNEQFF. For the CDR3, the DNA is TGTGCCAGCAGTTTCCAAAGGACCCGACTAGCCCACTCCTACAATGAGCAGTTCTTC.

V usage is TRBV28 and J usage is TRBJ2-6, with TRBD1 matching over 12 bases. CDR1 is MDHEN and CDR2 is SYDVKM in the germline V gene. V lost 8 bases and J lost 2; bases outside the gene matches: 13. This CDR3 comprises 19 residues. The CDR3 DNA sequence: TGTGCCAGCTTCCCTACGTATGGGACAGGGGGCGCTGGGGCCAACGTCCTGACTTTC. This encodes CASFPTYGTGGAGANVLTF.